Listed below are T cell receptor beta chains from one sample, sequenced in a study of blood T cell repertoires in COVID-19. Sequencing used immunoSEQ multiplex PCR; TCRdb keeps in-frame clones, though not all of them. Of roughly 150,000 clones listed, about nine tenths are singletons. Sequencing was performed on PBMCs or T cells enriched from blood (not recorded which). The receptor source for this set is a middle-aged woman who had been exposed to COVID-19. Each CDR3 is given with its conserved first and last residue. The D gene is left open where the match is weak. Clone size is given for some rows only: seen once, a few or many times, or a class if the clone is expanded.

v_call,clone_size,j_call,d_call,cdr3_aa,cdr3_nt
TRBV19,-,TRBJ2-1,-,CASSIRLDNEQFF,TGTGCCAGTAGTATACGACTTGACAATGAGCAGTTCTTC
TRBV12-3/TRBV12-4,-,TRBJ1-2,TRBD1,CASAGTGANGYTF,TGTGCCAGCGCCGGGACAGGGGCTAATGGCTACACCTTC
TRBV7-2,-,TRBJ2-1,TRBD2,CASSSHRGGAAGRNNEQFF,TGTGCCAGCAGCTCGCACCGGGGGGGGGCAGCGGGAAGAAACAATGAGCAGTTCTTC
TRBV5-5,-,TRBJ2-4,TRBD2,CASSLAGGSQENIQYF,TGTGCCAGCAGCTTGGCCGGCGGGAGTCAGGAAAACATTCAGTACTTC
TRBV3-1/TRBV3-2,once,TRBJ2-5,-,CASSQDPLPQETQYF,TGTGCCAGCAGCCAAGATCCCCTTCCCCAAGAGACCCAGTACTTC
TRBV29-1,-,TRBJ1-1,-,CSAPEQGRWTEAFF,TGCAGCGCCCCGGAACAGGGAAGATGGACTGAAGCTTTCTTT
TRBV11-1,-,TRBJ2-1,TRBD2,CASSSAGGSIYEQFF,TGTGCCAGCAGCTCCGCGGGGGGATCAATCTATGAGCAGTTCTTC
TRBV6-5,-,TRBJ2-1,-,CASSYDRYNEQFF,TGTGCCAGCAGTTATGACAGATACAATGAGCAGTTCTTC
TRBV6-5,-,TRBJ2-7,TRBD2,CASSTRLAGEQYF,TGTGCCAGCAGTACAAGGCTAGCGGGGGAGCAGTACTTC
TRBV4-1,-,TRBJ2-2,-,CASSQDRTSTGELFF,TGCGCCAGCAGCCAAGATCGGACAAGCACCGGGGAGCTGTTTTTT
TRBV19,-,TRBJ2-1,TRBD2,CASSIVERESGEQFF,TGTGCCAGTAGTATAGTCGAGCGGGAGAGCGGTGAGCAGTTCTTC
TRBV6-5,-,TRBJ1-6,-,CASSYSVLGVGSPLHF,TGTGCCAGCAGTTACTCTGTACTCGGGGTAGGGTCACCCCTCCACTTT
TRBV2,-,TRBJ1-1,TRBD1,CASSQRTGTTEAFF,TGTGCCAGCAGTCAAAGGACAGGGACCACTGAAGCTTTCTTT
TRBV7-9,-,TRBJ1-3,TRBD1,CASSYDFGQGSGNTIYF,TGTGCCAGCAGCTACGACTTCGGACAGGGCTCTGGAAACACCATATATTTT
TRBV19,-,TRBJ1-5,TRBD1,CASSLAIGQGGQPQHF,TGTGCCAGTAGCCTTGCCATAGGACAGGGGGGGCAGCCCCAGCATTTT
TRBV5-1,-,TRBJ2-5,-,CASSPTWAGETQYF,TGCGCCAGCAGCCCCACATGGGCCGGTGAGACCCAGTACTTC
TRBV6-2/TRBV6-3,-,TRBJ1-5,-,CASSAQGFQPQHF,TGTGCCAGCAGTGCACAGGGTTTCCAGCCCCAGCATTTT
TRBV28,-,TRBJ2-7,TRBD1,CASRYYRGAYEQYF,TGTGCCAGCAGATACTACAGGGGGGCCTACGAGCAGTACTTC
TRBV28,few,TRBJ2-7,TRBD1,CASSVQGQGYEQYF,TGTGCCAGCAGTGTGCAGGGACAGGGCTACGAGCAGTACTTC
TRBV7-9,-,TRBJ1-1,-,CASSLIAYSEAFF,TGTGCCAGCAGCTTAATAGCATATTCTGAAGCTTTCTTT
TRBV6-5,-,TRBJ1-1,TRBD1,CASSRGHRNTEAFF,TGTGCCAGCAGCAGGGGGCACCGGAACACTGAAGCTTTCTTT
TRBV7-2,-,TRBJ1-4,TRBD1,CASSLAGQDDEKLFF,TGTGCCAGCAGCTTAGCTGGACAGGACGACGAAAAACTGTTTTTT
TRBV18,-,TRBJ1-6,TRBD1,CASSPTGTDNSPLHF,TGTGCCAGCTCACCAACCGGGACAGATAATTCACCCCTCCACTTT
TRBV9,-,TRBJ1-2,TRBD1,CASSSLRYRGSGYTF,TGTGCCAGCAGCTCCCTCCGGTACAGGGGGTCTGGCTACACCTTC
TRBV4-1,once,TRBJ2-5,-,CASSQEGGAETQYF,TGCGCCAGCAGCCAAGAAGGGGGGGCTGAGACCCAGTACTTC
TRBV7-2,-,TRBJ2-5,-,CASSLDRAGTQYF,TGTGCCAGCAGCTTAGACAGGGCCGGGACCCAGTACTTC
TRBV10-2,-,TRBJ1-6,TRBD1,CASRPRDRDNSPLHF,TGCGCCAGCAGACCCCGGGACAGGGATAATTCACCCCTCCACTTT
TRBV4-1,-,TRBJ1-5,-,CASSQDGQGRDQPQHF,TGCGCCAGCAGCCAAGATGGCCAGGGGCGCGATCAGCCCCAGCATTTT
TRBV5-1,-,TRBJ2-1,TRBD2,CASSKEGTSGGREQFF,TGCGCCAGCTCAAAAGAGGGGACTAGCGGGGGGCGGGAGCAGTTCTTC
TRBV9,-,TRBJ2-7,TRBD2,CASSVSSGGYEQYF,TGTGCCAGCAGCGTATCGTCGGGGGGTTACGAGCAGTACTTC
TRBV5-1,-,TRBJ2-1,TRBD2,CASSRSGGAKNEQFF,TGCGCCAGCAGCAGAAGCGGGGGGGCCAAAAATGAGCAGTTCTTC
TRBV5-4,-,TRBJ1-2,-,CASSPLTDNYGYTF,TGTGCCAGCAGCCCCTTGACTGATAACTATGGCTACACCTTC
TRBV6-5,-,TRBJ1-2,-,CASSYSRQGHGYTF,TGTGCCAGCAGCTACTCCCGACAAGGCCATGGCTACACCTTC
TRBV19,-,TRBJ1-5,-,CASSIEGAANQPQHF,TGTGCCAGTAGTATAGAGGGGGCGGCCAATCAGCCCCAGCATTTT
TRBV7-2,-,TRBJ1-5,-,CASSPGYRRNQPQHF,TGTGCCAGCAGCCCGGGTTACAGGCGCAATCAGCCCCAGCATTTT
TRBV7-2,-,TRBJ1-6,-,CASSLTPQQSYNSPLHF,TGTGCCAGCAGCTTAACCCCCCAACAGTCCTATAATTCACCCCTCCACTTT
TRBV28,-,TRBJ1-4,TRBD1,CASSWGSRGVFVEKLFF,TGTGCCAGCAGTTGGGGCAGCAGGGGGGTTTTCGTTGAAAAACTGTTTTTT
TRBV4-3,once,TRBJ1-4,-,CASSQDRRVTNEKLFF,TGCGCCAGCAGCCAAGATCGGCGGGTCACTAATGAAAAACTGTTTTTT
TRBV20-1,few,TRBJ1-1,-,CSASQGYEAFF,TGCAGTGCTAGCCAGGGTTATGAAGCTTTCTTT
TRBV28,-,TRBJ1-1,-,CASRLRGWNTEAFF,TGTGCCAGCAGGCTCAGGGGTTGGAACACTGAAGCTTTCTTT
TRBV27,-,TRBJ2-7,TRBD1,CASSFAGTGPYEQYF,TGTGCCAGCAGTTTTGCCGGGACAGGTCCCTACGAGCAGTACTTC
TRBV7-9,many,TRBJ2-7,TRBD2,CASSLNPSGRIYEQYF,TGTGCCAGCAGCTTAAATCCAAGCGGGAGGATTTACGAGCAGTACTTC
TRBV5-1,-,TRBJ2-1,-,CASRFSGDEQFF,TGCGCCAGCAGGTTTTCAGGGGATGAGCAGTTCTTC